This T cell receptor beta chain was sequenced during a study of cytotoxic CD8 clonotypes in ibrutinib-treated CLL. In this sample, this clone turned up a few times. The method was immunoSEQ multiplex PCR; TCRdb's version includes in-frame clones alone and lacks a portion of them. The repertoire includes tens of thousands of clones, about 54% of them detected once, and roughly a quarter sits in the top ten. Trimming took 3 bases from V and 5 from J; bases not matched to a gene: 13. Germline lookup yields CDR1 SGHDT and CDR2 YYEEEE. This CDR3 region has 18 residues. Sequencing was performed on PBMCs, taken at disease progression, from a patient treated with ibrutinib. The clonotype originates from a human donor with chronic lymphocytic leukemia. The V gene is TRBV5-6, the J gene TRBJ2-7, with TRBD2 identical over 14 bases. In nucleotides, the CDR3 is TGTGCCAGCAGCTCCAGTCCGGGACTAGCGGGAGTCTCAGACGAGCAGTACTTC. Its translation: CASSSSPGLAGVSDEQYF.